The clone carrying this T cell receptor (beta chain) was seen repeatedly, ten times or more. The antigen remains unidentified. This entry is derived from a study of T cells in Graves' hyperthyroidism and ophthalmopathy. General study points: Most clonotypes that expanded in the thyroid above 0.001 also showed up in blood.

What was amplified from RNA transcripts were TCR beta CDR3 regions. HTBI primers were the set used in a first-round RT-PCR of the TCR CDR3. TCRdb independently ran MiXCR on the multiplex PCR reads; one entry per CDR3 protein. The sample consists of about 110,000 distinct CDR3 sequences, approximately 15% of them appearing once. Trimming took off 2 bases at V and 5 bases at J, with 9 bases between the two ends. CDR1 and CDR2 from the germline V gene are SGHNT and YENEEA. This CDR3 region has 13 residues. Subjects aged 18 to 65 presented with newly diagnosed hyperthyroidism of less than 2 months' duration. Pregnant or lactating patients were excluded, as were those with uncontrolled infection or other autoimmune disease.

This clonotype was sampled from a woman aged 50 to 60 with Graves' hyperthyroidism. The chain uses TRBV11-3 and TRBJ1-1; no definite D call. The specimen sequenced was blood. The CDR3 DNA reads TGTGCCAGCAGCTTACATCCGAGAACTGAAGCTTTCTTT. Its translation is CASSLHPRTEAFF.